These 19 T cell receptor beta chains share one sample of origin, sequenced in a study of post-analysis software for immune sequencing data. Study findings and constraints: About five TRBV segments, including TRBV5-6, TRBV5-1 and TRBV20-1, were more frequent in patients than controls.

Tagging with unique molecular identifiers was a feature of the TCR beta cDNA libraries. TCRdb used MiXCR to reprocess the PCR reads, holding one entry per CDR3 protein. Of 700,000 to 800,000 distinct CDR3 sequences listed, about 27% are singletons. What these receptors recognize is not known. The sample consisted of blood. Every receptor here comes from a girl aged 10-17 years with multiple sclerosis.

This clonotype came up a few times. This chain joins TRBV10-3 and TRBJ2-5; a weak D match, TRBD2 (5 bases). The CDR3 contains 13 residues. The germline V gene encodes CDR1 ENHRY and CDR2 SYGVKD. Trimming took off 0 bases at V and 3 bases at J, with 5 bases between the two ends. CDR3 bases: TGTGCCATCAGTGAGTCTAGCGAAGAGACCCAGTACTTC. Protein: CAISESSEETQYF.

V usage is TRBV9 and J usage is TRBJ1-2; D remains ambiguous. The germline V gene encodes CDR1 SGDLS and CDR2 YYNGEE. CDR3 length: 12 amino acids. Trimming cost V 7 bases and J 3 bases, with 10 bases left between them. The CDR3 DNA reads as TGTGCCAGCCATCAGCGGGACTATGGCTACACCTTC. It specifies CASHQRDYGYTF.

This rearrangement joins TRBV28 to TRBJ2-5, with D possibly TRBD2 on 5 matching bases. Germline values: CDR1 MDHEN, CDR2 SYDVKM. Trimming left V 5 bases short and J 5 bases short, with 12 bases between. The CDR3 extends over 13 amino acids. CDR3 bases: TGTGCCAGCAGTCCCGGGGAATCGGAGACCCAGTACTTC. Its protein is CASSPGESETQYF.

This clonotype occurred a few times. This rearrangement joins TRBV5-1 to TRBJ1-6, with TRBD1 matching over 9 bases. The CDR3 contains 16 residues. Trimming cost V 0 bases and J 6 bases; bases outside gene matches: 4. CDR1 is SGHRS, CDR2 YFSETQ, per germline. The CDR3 loop is CASSLASGQGNSPLHF. The CDR3 DNA reads TGCGCCAGCAGCTTGGCCTCGGGACAGGGTAATTCACCCCTCCACTTT.

This sequence joins TRBV12-3 or TRBV12-4 and TRBJ2-7, with 7 nucleotides matching TRBD1. The CDR3 length is 13 residues. The trim removed 3 bases at V and 5 bases at J, leaving 4 bases unmatched. CDR3 sequence reads: CASSFNRGDEQYF. The CDR3 nucleotides are TGTGCCAGCAGTTTTAACAGGGGAGACGAGCAGTACTTC.

In this sample, this clonotype turned up once. This may stem from a read error, because a much larger clone lies one nucleotide away. The chain couples TRBV7-2 to TRBJ2-3; tentative D call: TRBD1 (8 bases). Germline-derived CDR1 and CDR2 are SGHTA and FQGNSA. The CDR3 is made up of 13 amino acids. The CDR3 bases are TGTGCCAGCAGACAGGGGGGGACAGATGCGCAGTATTTT. Translated, it gives CASRQGGTDAQYF.

V usage is TRBV6-5 and J usage is TRBJ1-5; a weak D match, TRBD1 (6 bases). Germline assignment: CDR1 MNHEY and CDR2 SVGAGI. The CDR3 sequence is 13 residues long. V was shortened by 4 bases and J by 7 bases, with 11 bases between the two germline ends. The CDR3 loop is CASSSGAGQPQHF. CDR3 DNA sequence: TGTGCCAGCAGTTCAGGGGCGGGACAGCCCCAGCATTTT.

The chain joins TRBV29-1 to TRBJ2-3, with 12 bases that match TRBD1. CDR1 SQVTM and CDR2 ANQGSEA come from the germline V gene. This CDR3 contains 16 residues. After removal of 6 bases from V and 2 bases from J, the junction contained 9 bases not matched to a gene. CDR3 DNA sequence: TGCAGCGTCCGAGGGCGGGACAGGGGGCCCACAGATACGCAGTATTTT. It codes for CSVRGRDRGPTDTQYF.

There are a few counts of this clonotype. The gene calls are TRBV20-1 and TRBJ2-1; D gene uncertain. CDR1 is DFQATT, CDR2 SNEGSKA, per germline (reference sequence). With 5 bases removed from V and 6 bases from J, the gap between germline ends came to 17 bases. This CDR3 comprises 14 residues. The CDR3 sequence: CSALPPIDGNEQFF. CDR3 nucleotides: TGCAGTGCTCTGCCCCCGATCGACGGCAATGAGCAGTTCTTC.

This chain uses TRBV27 with TRBJ2-7; tentative D call: TRBD1 (6 bases). Germline V gene data show CDR1 as MNHEY and CDR2 as SMNVEV (reference sequence). There are 14 residues in the CDR3. The V end was cut by 5 bases, the J end by 2 bases, with 13 bases between. The CDR3 loop reads CASSRIQGTYEQYF. In nucleotides, the CDR3 is TGTGCCAGCAGTCGGATACAGGGTACCTACGAGCAGTACTTC.

With regard to this clonotype: At one end the junction does not follow the germline gene, possibly because of a read error. The chain uses TRBV12-3 or TRBV12-4 and TRBJ1-5; tentative D call: TRBD1 (6 bases). The CDR3 extends over 13 amino acids. As DNA, the CDR3 is TGTGCCTGCAGTTACAGGGCCGATCAGCCCCAGCATTTT. This sequence encodes CACSYRADQPQHF.

This clonotype was found a few times. The chain employs TRBV28 and TRBJ1-5; D possibly corresponds to TRBD1 (5 bases). V lost 4 bases to trimming and J lost 1 base, with 8 bases between them. This CDR3 region has 14 residues. The germline CDR1 and CDR2 sequences are MDHEN and SYDVKM. The CDR3 nucleotides read TGTGCCAGCAGTTGGGGCGGAAGCAATCAGCCCCAGCATTTT. Residues: CASSWGGSNQPQHF.

The V call is TRBV5-1, the J call TRBJ1-2; D is ambiguous. Germline CDR1 and CDR2: SGHRS and YFSETQ. The V end was cut by 0 bases, the J end by 3 bases, with 12 bases between. CDR3 length equals 15 residues. CDR3 in amino acids: CASSLETPIDYGYTF. The CDR3 coding sequence is TGCGCCAGCAGCTTGGAGACCCCGATCGACTATGGCTACACCTTC. The whole variable domain, remainder taken from reference TRBV5-1 and TRBJ1-2, is KAGVTQTPRYLIKTRGQQVTLSCSPISGHRSVSWYQQTPGQGLQFLFEYFSETQRNKGNFPGRFSGRQFSNSRSEMNVSTLELGDSALYLCASSLETPIDYGYTFGSGTRLTVV.

The chain couples TRBV6-2 or TRBV6-3 to TRBJ2-7, with TRBD1 matching 7 bases. CDR3 size: 12 residues. Trimming took 8 bases from V and 5 from J; bases not matched to a gene: 6. CDR1 is MNHEY and CDR2 is SVGEGT in the germline V gene. The DNA for the CDR3 is TGTGCCAGCGGGGGACAGCGCGACGAGCAGTACTTC. This sequence encodes CASGGQRDEQYF.

The chain employs TRBV12-3 or TRBV12-4 and TRBJ2-3; 9 bases agree with TRBD2. The CDR3 totals 18 residues. J was trimmed by 4 bases and V by 8 bases; bases with no gene match: 19. The CDR3 DNA reads as TGTGCCAGCGGATCCTCGGCGTTTTTTAGCGGGAGCCCAGATACGCAGTATTTT. Translated: CASGSSAFFSGSPDTQYF.

This chain uses TRBV28 with TRBJ2-3; unclear D gene. This CDR3 is built from 14 residues. The ends were cut back, 6 bases at V and 5 bases at J, with 15 bases in the middle. Germline-derived CDR1 and CDR2 are MDHEN and SYDVKM. CDR3 in amino acids: CASSGSGFLDTQYF. The CDR3 region has the DNA TGTGCCAGCAGCGGGTCCGGGTTTCTAGATACGCAGTATTTT. Using reference TRBV28 and TRBJ2-3 for the parts outside the CDR3, the full variable domain is DVKVTQSSRYLVKRTGEKVFLECVQDMDHENMFWYRQDPGLGLRLIYFSYDVKMKEKGDIPEGYSVSREKKERFSLILESASTNQTSMYLCASSGSGFLDTQYFGPGTRLTVL.

This clonotype was counted between two and nine times. This chain uses TRBV10-2 with TRBJ2-3, with 10 bases fitting TRBD2. Germline V gene sequence: CDR1 WSHSY, CDR2 SAAADI. The V and J ends lost 8 bases and 4 bases, in that order; junction bases with no gene match: 9. This CDR3 region has 15 residues. This CDR3 is CASANLAGVPDTQYF. DNA of the CDR3: TGCGCCAGCGCGAACCTAGCGGGAGTCCCAGATACGCAGTATTTT.

The gene calls are TRBV20-1 and TRBJ2-1; TRBD2 might be the D (5 bases). The CDR3 contains 11 residues. V was clipped by 6 bases and J by 5 bases, with 8 bases between them. Germline-derived CDR1 and CDR2 are DFQATT and SNEGSKA (reference sequence). The CDR3, as DNA: TGCAGTGCCTTAGCGCACAATGAGCAGTTCTTC. Translated: CSALAHNEQFF.

The chain carries TRBV10-3 and TRBJ1-5, with TRBD1 identical over 10 bases. V gave up 6 bases and J gave up 3 bases; unmatched junction bases: 5. The CDR3 spans 15 residues. Germline assignment: CDR1 ENHRY and CDR2 SYGVKD. CDR3 sequence: CAISQTGGNNQPQHF. In nucleotides, the CDR3 is TGTGCCATCAGCCAGACAGGGGGCAACAATCAGCCCCAGCATTTT.